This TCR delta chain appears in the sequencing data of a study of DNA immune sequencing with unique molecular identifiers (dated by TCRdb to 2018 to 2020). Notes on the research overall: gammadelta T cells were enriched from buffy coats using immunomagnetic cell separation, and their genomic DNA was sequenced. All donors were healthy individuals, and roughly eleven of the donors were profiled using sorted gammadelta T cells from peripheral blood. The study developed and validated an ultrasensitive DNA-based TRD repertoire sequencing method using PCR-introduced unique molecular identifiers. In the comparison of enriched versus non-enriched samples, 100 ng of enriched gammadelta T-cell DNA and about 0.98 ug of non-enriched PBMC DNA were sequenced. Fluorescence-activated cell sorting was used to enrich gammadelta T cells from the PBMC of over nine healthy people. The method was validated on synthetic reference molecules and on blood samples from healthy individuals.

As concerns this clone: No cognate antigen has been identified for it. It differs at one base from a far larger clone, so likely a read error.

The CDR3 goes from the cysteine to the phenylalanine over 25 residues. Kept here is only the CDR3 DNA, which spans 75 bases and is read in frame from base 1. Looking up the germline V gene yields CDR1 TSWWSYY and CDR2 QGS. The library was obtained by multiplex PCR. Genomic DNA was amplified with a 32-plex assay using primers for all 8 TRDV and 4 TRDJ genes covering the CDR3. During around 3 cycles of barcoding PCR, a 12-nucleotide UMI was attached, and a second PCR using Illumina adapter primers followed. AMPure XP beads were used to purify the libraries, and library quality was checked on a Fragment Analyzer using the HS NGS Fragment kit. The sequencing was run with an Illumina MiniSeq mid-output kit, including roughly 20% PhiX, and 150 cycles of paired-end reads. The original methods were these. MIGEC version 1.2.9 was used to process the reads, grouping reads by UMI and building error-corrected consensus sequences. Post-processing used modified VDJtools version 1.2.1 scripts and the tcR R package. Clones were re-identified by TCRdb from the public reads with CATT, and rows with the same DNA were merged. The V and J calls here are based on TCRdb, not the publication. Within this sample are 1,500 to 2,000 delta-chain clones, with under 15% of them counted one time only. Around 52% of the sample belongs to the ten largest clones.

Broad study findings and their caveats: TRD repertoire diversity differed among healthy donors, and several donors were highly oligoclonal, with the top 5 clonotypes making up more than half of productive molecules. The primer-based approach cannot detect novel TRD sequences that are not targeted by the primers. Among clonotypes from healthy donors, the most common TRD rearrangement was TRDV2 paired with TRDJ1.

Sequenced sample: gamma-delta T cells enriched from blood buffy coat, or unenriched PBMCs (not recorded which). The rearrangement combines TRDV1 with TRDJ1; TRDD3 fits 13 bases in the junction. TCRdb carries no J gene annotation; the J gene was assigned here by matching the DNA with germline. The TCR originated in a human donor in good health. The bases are TGTGCTCTTAGGGAACCGACTTCCTACGCTACCTACTGGGGGATACGCCCGGCTTACACCGATAAACTCATCTTT. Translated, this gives CALREPTSYATYWGIRPAYTDKLIF.